Each of the 30 T cell receptor beta chains below was sequenced from the same sample in a study of technical replicates of blood from a handful of donors. Clones were sequenced by immunoSEQ multiplex PCR, and TCRdb holds only the in-frame ones, with some missing. The table shows more than 65,000 clones, with roughly 91% occurring only once. The sequencing sample was made of T cells isolated from PBMCs. These receptors originate from a human donor in good health.

CDR3 in DNA: TGTGCCAGCAGCTTATCTAGCGGGAGTCCGTCCTACGAGCAGTACTTC. Translated, it gives CASSLSSGSPSYEQYF. This rearrangement joins TRBV7-2 to TRBJ2-7; 10 nucleotides agree with TRBD2. V gave up 2 bases and J gave up 1 base; unmatched junction bases: 5. CDR1 is SGHTA and CDR2 is FQGNSA in the germline V gene. The CDR3 totals 16 residues.

The gene calls are TRBV9 and TRBJ1-1; D uncertain. This CDR3 contains 13 residues. V lost 1 base and J 4 bases, leaving 8 bases between the germline ends. The germline CDR1 and CDR2 sequences are SGDLS and YYNGEE. The CDR3: CASSVTVSTEAFF. Written as DNA, the CDR3 is TGTGCCAGCAGCGTAACAGTATCCACTGAAGCTTTCTTT.

The chain uses TRBV4-2 and TRBJ2-3; TRBD2 matches at 8 bases. The CDR3 sequence is 18 residues long. Germline V gene sequence: CDR1 LGHNA, CDR2 YNFKEQ. J gave up 2 bases and V 0 bases, and 10 bases lay outside the gene matches. CDR3 protein: CASSQDSIAGGFTDTQYF. The CDR3 nucleotides are TGTGCCAGCAGCCAAGATAGTATTGCGGGGGGCTTCACAGATACGCAGTATTTT.

This chain uses TRBV5-1 with TRBJ2-7, with 7 bases identical to TRBD2. The CDR3 length is 15 residues. V shed 4 bases, J shed 0 bases, and the junction held 7 bases outside the gene matches. The germline V gene has CDR1 SGHRS and CDR2 YFSETQ. CDR3 region: CASSRGGGSSYEQYF. Here the CDR3 DNA reads TGCGCCAGCAGCCGTGGTGGCGGGAGCTCCTACGAGCAGTACTTC.

The rearrangement links TRBV6-1 to TRBJ1-1; D ambiguous. Trimming stripped 5 bases from V and 4 bases from J, with 11 bases between. The CDR3 contains 13 residues. The germline gives CDR1 MNHNS, CDR2 SASEGT. The CDR3 coding sequence is TGTGCCAGCAGTCCTAGGAGGGCCACTGAAGCTTTCTTT. Translation gives CASSPRRATEAFF.

This sequence joins TRBV28 and TRBJ2-1, with 9 bases that match TRBD2. J lost 6 bases, V lost 2 bases, and 5 bases had no gene match. Germline values: CDR1 MDHEN, CDR2 SYDVKM. The CDR3 is 15 residues long. The CDR3 bases are TGTGCCAGCAGTTTACTAGCGGGATGGCTCAATGAGCAGTTCTTC. Translation: CASSLLAGWLNEQFF.

V is TRBV5-8 and J is TRBJ1-5; 8 nucleotides line up with TRBD1. The CDR3 length is 13 residues. J was trimmed by 9 bases and V by 2 bases; bases with no gene match: 4. Germline CDR1 and CDR2: SGHTS and YDEGEE. The CDR3 nucleotides read TGTGCCAGCAGCTTACAGGGGGATAGGCCCCAGCATTTT. Its protein is CASSLQGDRPQHF. The full variable domain, in which reference TRBV5-8 and TRBJ1-5 provide the parts outside the CDR3, is EAGVTQSPTHLIKTRGQQATLRCSPISGHTSVYWYQQALGLGLQFLLWYDEGEERNRGNFPPRFSGRQFPNYSSELNVNALELEDSALYLCASSLQGDRPQHFGDGTRLSIL.

The gene calls are TRBV19 and TRBJ2-3; D is unclear. In germline, CDR1 is LNHDA, CDR2 SQIVND (reference sequence). The CDR3 contains 14 residues. V lost 6 bases, J lost 7 bases, and 17 bases lay in between. The CDR3 loop reads CASSEVDRSYTQYF. The CDR3 bases are TGTGCCAGTAGCGAGGTCGACCGATCATATACGCAGTATTTT.

This chain connects TRBV27 to TRBJ2-5; 8 bases line up with TRBD1. With 2 bases clipped from V and 4 bases from J, the junction kept 6 bases outside the gene matches. Germline CDR1 and CDR2: MNHEY and SMNVEV (reference sequence). The CDR3 spans 15 residues. CDR3 DNA: TGTGCCAGCAGTTTACGGGCCAGGGGGCGAGAGACCCAGTACTTC. It is translated as CASSLRARGRETQYF.

The rearrangement links TRBV27 to TRBJ1-5, with 7 bases aligning to TRBD1. Trimming removed 6 bases from V and 9 bases from J; junction bases left unmatched: 8. From germline, CDR1 is MNHEY and CDR2 SMNVEV (reference sequence). This CDR3 has 13 residues. CDR3: CASRRQGGVPQHF. The CDR3 DNA is TGTGCCAGCAGGAGACAGGGAGGTGTGCCCCAGCATTTT.

The rearrangement links TRBV11-2 to TRBJ2-7; 7 nucleotides match TRBD2. V shed 9 bases and J 0 bases; nucleotides not matched to a gene: 2. Germline V gene lookup returns CDR1 SGHAT and CDR2 FQNNGV. The CDR3 consists of 12 residues. CDR3 bases: TGTGCCAGTAGGACTAGCTCCTACGAGCAGTACTTC. It yields the protein CASRTSSYEQYF.

The chain is built from TRBV28 and TRBJ2-2, with D tentatively TRBD2 (5 bases). The CDR3 runs 15 residues. Germline CDR1 MDHEN, CDR2 SYDVKM. V lost 2 bases, J lost 0 bases, and 7 bases lay in between. The CDR3: CASSLPLANTGELFF. CDR3 sequence (DNA): TGTGCCAGCAGTTTACCACTAGCGAACACCGGGGAGCTGTTTTTT.

CDR3 coding DNA: TGTGCCAGCAGCCCGGCCGGGGCCGGGGAGCTGTTTTTT. Encoded protein: CASSPAGAGELFF. The chain uses TRBV14 and TRBJ2-2; the D gene is possibly TRBD2 (5 bases). V was shortened by 4 bases and J by 6 bases, with 9 bases between the two germline ends. This CDR3 region has 13 residues. CDR1 is SGHDN, CDR2 FVKESK, per germline.

The genes are TRBV27 and TRBJ1-1; D remains unclear. The germline V and J ends were trimmed by 10 bases and 6 bases, with 12 bases remaining between them. The CDR3 extends over 11 amino acids. Germline assignment: CDR1 MNHEY and CDR2 SMNVEV (reference sequence). DNA of the CDR3: TGTGCCACCCATAATGGGCCTGAAGCTTTCTTT. Its translation is CATHNGPEAFF.

This rearrangement joins TRBV4-3 to TRBJ1-5; D gene unclear. CDR1 is LGHNA, CDR2 YSLEER, per germline. This CDR3 is built from 15 residues. Trimming took off 0 bases at V and 3 bases at J, with 9 bases between the two ends. Here the CDR3 reads CASSQDTRINQPQHF. In nucleotides, the CDR3 is TGCGCCAGCAGCCAAGATACGCGAATCAATCAGCCCCAGCATTTT.

The chain uses TRBV15 and TRBJ2-7; TRBD1 aligns across 7 bases. V trimming: 0 bases; J trimming: 4 bases; junction bases outside the gene matches: 6. There are 15 residues in the CDR3. From germline, CDR1 is LNHNV and CDR2 YYDKDF (reference sequence). This chain's CDR3 is CATSRDKGGAYEQYF. The CDR3 bases are TGTGCCACCAGCAGAGATAAAGGGGGCGCGTACGAGCAGTACTTC.

V gene TRBV2 combines with J gene TRBJ2-7, with D maybe TRBD2 (5 bases). The CDR3 extends over 13 amino acids. Germline CDR1 and CDR2: SNHLY and FYNNEI. V lost 8 bases and J lost 3, with 14 bases in between. CDR3 nucleotides: TGTGCCAGCGGGCCTAGCTCCTTCTACGAGCAGTACTTC. Translating gives CASGPSSFYEQYF.

The chain combines TRBV4-1 with TRBJ1-1; D is uncertain. Looked up from germline, CDR1 is MGHRA and CDR2 is YSYEKL. V gave up 0 bases and J gave up 1 base, with 12 bases separating them. The CDR3 has 16 residues. The CDR3, as DNA: TGCGCCAGCAGCCAAGAGAGGGCCACACGGAACACTGAAGCTTTCTTT. As protein: CASSQERATRNTEAFF.

The chain employs TRBV4-2 and TRBJ2-1; 8 nucleotides match TRBD2. This CDR3 contains 20 residues. The V segment lost 4 bases and the J segment 5 bases; nucleotides outside the gene matches: 22. Germline V gene sequence: CDR1 LGHNA, CDR2 YNFKEQ. This CDR3 reads CASSPTGRGAYLGIDNEQFF. Written as DNA, the CDR3 is TGTGCCAGCAGCCCCACTGGGCGGGGGGCGTATTTAGGAATTGACAATGAGCAGTTCTTC.

The V call is TRBV6-6, the J call TRBJ2-3; TRBD2 matches 12 bases. V lost 6 bases, J lost 2 bases, and 6 bases stayed unmatched. CDR3 size: 16 residues. CDR1 and CDR2 from the germline V gene are MNHNY and SVGAGI (reference sequence). CDR3 coding DNA: TGTGCCAGCAGATCGGGACTAGCGGGTTTCACAGATACGCAGTATTTT. Translated: CASRSGLAGFTDTQYF.

This chain joins TRBV6-6 and TRBJ1-1; 11 nucleotides match TRBD1. With 6 bases clipped from V and 4 bases from J, the junction kept 7 bases outside the gene matches. Germline assignment: CDR1 MNHNY and CDR2 SVGAGI (reference sequence). The CDR3 sequence is 15 residues long. The CDR3 loop is CASRSPGTGGTEAFF. The DNA for the CDR3 is TGTGCCAGCAGATCCCCCGGGACAGGGGGCACTGAAGCTTTCTTT.

The chain couples TRBV5-1 to TRBJ2-7; 8 positions match TRBD1. The CDR3 sequence is 13 residues long. Germline CDR1 is SGHRS and CDR2 is YFSETQ. V lost 4 bases to trimming and J lost 9 bases; unmatched junction nucleotides: 9. The CDR3 sequence is CASSPQGASVQYF. For the CDR3, the DNA is TGCGCCAGCAGCCCGCAGGGGGCCTCGGTGCAGTACTTC.

The V and J genes are TRBV9 and TRBJ1-1; D remains unclear. CDR3 length equals 16 residues. Germline values: CDR1 SGDLS, CDR2 YYNGEE. Trimming shortened V by 0 bases and J by 4 bases, and 16 bases separated the two germline ends. The DNA of the CDR3 is TGTGCCAGCAGCGTAGCTATCGGAGCCGGATCCACTGAAGCTTTCTTT. It translates to CASSVAIGAGSTEAFF.

This sequence joins TRBV27 and TRBJ2-1; 7 bases match TRBD2. V was pared by 2 bases and J by 5 bases, with 6 bases of the junction left unmatched. Germline-derived CDR1 and CDR2 are MNHEY and SMNVEV (reference sequence). The CDR3 length is 15 residues. The CDR3 DNA reads TGTGCCAGCAGTTTAAAGTCTAGCGGTAACAATGAGCAGTTCTTC. Translation: CASSLKSSGNNEQFF.

The CDR3 sequence: CASSGQGKGNEQFF. The CDR3 DNA reads TGTGCCAGCAGTGGACAGGGGAAAGGCAATGAGCAGTTCTTC. The rearrangement joins TRBV6-5 to TRBJ2-1; 9 nucleotides match TRBD1. Germline V gives CDR1 MNHEY, CDR2 SVGAGI. The CDR3 contains 14 residues. V was pared by 5 bases and J by 6 bases, with 5 bases of the junction left unmatched.

The rearrangement uses TRBV11-3 and TRBJ1-5, with 7 bases matching TRBD1. V shed 7 bases, J shed 2 bases, and the junction held 14 bases outside the gene matches. The length of the CDR3 is 17 residues. CDR1 is SGHNT, CDR2 YENEEA, per germline. CDR3 bases: TGTGCCAGCACCTCCTACGTCCCCGGACAGGGCAATCAGCCCCAGCATTTT. Its translation: CASTSYVPGQGNQPQHF.

A few counts support this clone. This sequence joins TRBV28 and TRBJ2-1, with 8 bases aligning to TRBD1. Germline assignment: CDR1 MDHEN and CDR2 SYDVKM. V was clipped by 8 bases and J by 0 bases; unmatched bases: 6. The CDR3 runs 15 residues. The CDR3 DNA is TGTGCCAGCTGGACAGGGTTCGGCTCCTACAATGAGCAGTTCTTC. This codes for CASWTGFGSYNEQFF. The complete variable domain, with remaining parts taken from reference TRBV28 and TRBJ2-1, reads DVKVTQSSRYLVKRTGEKVFLECVQDMDHENMFWYRQDPGLGLRLIYFSYDVKMKEKGDIPEGYSVSREKKERFSLILESASTNQTSMYLCASWTGFGSYNEQFFGPGTRLTVL.

The chain has TRBV28 and TRBJ2-3; tentatively, D is TRBD1 (5 bases). Germline V gene lookup returns CDR1 MDHEN and CDR2 SYDVKM. The CDR3 sequence is 16 residues long. Trimming removed 7 bases at V and 3 bases at J, with 20 bases between. The CDR3 protein is CASTLSGAPRTDTQYF. The DNA for the CDR3 is TGTGCCAGCACCCTCAGTGGGGCACCTCGAACAGATACGCAGTATTTT. The variable domain in full, completed from reference TRBV28 and TRBJ2-3, reads DVKVTQSSRYLVKRTGEKVFLECVQDMDHENMFWYRQDPGLGLRLIYFSYDVKMKEKGDIPEGYSVSREKKERFSLILESASTNQTSMYLCASTLSGAPRTDTQYFGPGTRLTVL.

The chain employs TRBV19 and TRBJ2-1; D is ambiguous. Trimming took off 3 bases at V and 6 bases at J, with 12 bases between the two ends. CDR3 length: 14 amino acids. Germline assignment: CDR1 LNHDA and CDR2 SQIVND (reference sequence). The CDR3, as DNA: TGTGCCAGTAGTATGCTGGCGACGGGCAATGAGCAGTTCTTC. Amino acids: CASSMLATGNEQFF.

The chain joins TRBV29-1 to TRBJ2-1; D is uncertain. Trimming removed 3 bases from V and 0 bases from J, with 12 bases in between. Germline CDR1 SQVTM, CDR2 ANQGSEA. The length of the CDR3 is 15 residues. Here the CDR3 reads CSVELSETSYNEQFF. The CDR3 DNA is TGCAGCGTTGAGCTCAGCGAAACCTCCTACAATGAGCAGTTCTTC.